A selection of T cell receptor beta chains follows, all from one sample in a study of T cell responses to AZD1222 COVID-19 vaccine. Sequencing used immunoSEQ multiplex PCR; TCRdb keeps in-frame clones, though not all of them. This table holds around 170,000 clones, 80% to 95% found once. Sequencing used peripheral blood, obtained 28 days after the second AZD1222 dose. These receptors were obtained from an adult who received the AZD1222 COVID-19 vaccine. The CDR3 runs from the conserved cysteine through the conserved F or W. The D gene is left open where the match is weak. Clone size appears in some rows only: once, few, many, or a class for an expanded clone.

D gene | clone size | J gene | V gene | CDR3 DNA | CDR3 protein
- | - | TRBJ1-2 | TRBV30 | TGTGCCTGGAGTTTGCTGACGGACCACTATGGCTACACCTTC | CAWSLLTDHYGYTF
- | - | TRBJ2-3 | TRBV4-2 | TGTGCCAGCAGCCAAGAGTGGAGCACAGATACGCAGTATTTT | CASSQEWSTDTQYF
- | - | TRBJ1-6 | TRBV30 | TGTGCCTGGAGATCCGGGCGGGGGCGCGAGAACTCACCCCTCCACTTT | CAWRSGRGRENSPLHF
TRBD1 | - | TRBJ1-1 | TRBV11-2 | TGTGCCAGCAGCTCCCGAGGGACAGGGTGGTACGGCACTGAAGCTTTCTTT | CASSSRGTGWYGTEAFF
- | - | TRBJ1-1 | TRBV7-2 | TGTGCCAGCAGCTTAGCGTACCAGAACACTGAAGCTTTCTTT | CASSLAYQNTEAFF
- | - | TRBJ1-2 | TRBV28 | TGTGCCAGCAGGGCCATCGCAGGGTACTATGGCTACACCTTC | CASRAIAGYYGYTF
TRBD2 | - | TRBJ2-7 | TRBV13 | TGTGCCAGCAGCCCCCGGACTAGTTCGATCTACGAGCAGTACTTC | CASSPRTSSIYEQYF
- | - | TRBJ1-5 | TRBV28 | TGTGCCAGCAGTTTTTTTGGCACAAGGCAGCCCCAGCATTTT | CASSFFGTRQPQHF
TRBD2 | - | TRBJ2-7 | TRBV3-1/TRBV3-2 | TGTGCCAGCAGCCAAGGACTAGCGGGAGCGCTCGAGCAGTACTTC | CASSQGLAGALEQYF
- | few | TRBJ2-2 | TRBV7-9 | TGTGCCAGCAACAACGAACAGGTCCCCGGGGAGCTGTTTTTT | CASNNEQVPGELFF
- | - | TRBJ1-3 | TRBV6-2/TRBV6-3 | TGTGCCAGCAGTTCTACCGCCGGGAGGGGCTCTGGAAACACCATATATTTT | CASSSTAGRGSGNTIYF
- | - | TRBJ1-6 | TRBV7-3 | TGTGCCAGCAGCTTAGGGACAAATAATTCACCCCTCCACTTT | CASSLGTNNSPLHF
- | few | TRBJ2-5 | TRBV4-1 | TGCGCCAGCAGCCAGGGACTGCAAGAGACCCAGTACTTC | CASSQGLQETQYF
TRBD1 | - | TRBJ2-2 | TRBV10-3 | TGTGCCATCAGTGAGTTGGGAGGACAGGGCACCGGGGAGCTGTTTTTT | CAISELGGQGTGELFF
TRBD2 | - | TRBJ2-3 | TRBV5-1 | TGCGCCAGCAGCTTGGGACTAGCGGAAATCACAGATACGCAGTATTTT | CASSLGLAEITDTQYF
- | - | TRBJ1-4 | TRBV4-2 | TGTGCCAGCAGCCCCCGGGGGGCAGATGAAAAACTGTTTTTT | CASSPRGADEKLFF
- | - | TRBJ2-3 | TRBV3-1/TRBV3-2 | TGTGCCAGCAGCCTAAGGGGAGTTAGTAGGGGGACAGATACGCAGTATTTT | CASSLRGVSRGTDTQYF
TRBD2 | once | TRBJ2-1 | TRBV3-1/TRBV3-2 | TGTGCCAGCAGCCTCGGACTAGCGAGCTCCTACAATGAGCAGTTCTTC | CASSLGLASSYNEQFF
- | - | TRBJ2-4 | TRBV6-2/TRBV6-3 | TGTGCCAGCAGTTACTCGAGCAGTTACATTCAGTACTTC | CASSYSSSYIQYF
TRBD1 | - | TRBJ1-5 | TRBV7-3 | TGTGCCAGCAGCTTCAGACAGGGGAAGGGTCAGCCCCAGCATTTT | CASSFRQGKGQPQHF